This T cell receptor (beta chain) appears in the sequencing data of a study of blood T cell repertoires in COVID-19. The wider study: Material from acute and convalescent COVID-19 was sourced from the United States, Italy and Spain.

V gave up 6 bases and J gave up 2 bases, with 5 bases separating them. The CDR3 covers 10 residues. Germline V gives CDR1 DFQATT, CDR2 SNEGSKA (reference sequence). Source study methods: Counts of nucleated cells, estimated from reference gene primer amplification, were obtained. Sequenced by immunoSEQ multiplex PCR; TCRdb stores in-frame clones only, minus some. D and trimming come from the DNA, and the V and J calls and clone size come from that table. The table records approximately 300,000 clones, 75% to 90% of them present only once. Two consecutive negative NP/OP PCR tests, clearance, or resolved symptoms defined Cohort 3 recovery.

This receptor was obtained from a man aged 60-69 years who had recovered from COVID-19. This chain uses TRBV20-1 with TRBJ2-7; D is undetermined. The material sequenced was PBMCs or T cells enriched from blood (not recorded which). CDR3 residues: CSAFAYEQYF. CDR3 nucleotide sequence: TGCAGTGCCTTCGCCTACGAGCAGTACTTC.